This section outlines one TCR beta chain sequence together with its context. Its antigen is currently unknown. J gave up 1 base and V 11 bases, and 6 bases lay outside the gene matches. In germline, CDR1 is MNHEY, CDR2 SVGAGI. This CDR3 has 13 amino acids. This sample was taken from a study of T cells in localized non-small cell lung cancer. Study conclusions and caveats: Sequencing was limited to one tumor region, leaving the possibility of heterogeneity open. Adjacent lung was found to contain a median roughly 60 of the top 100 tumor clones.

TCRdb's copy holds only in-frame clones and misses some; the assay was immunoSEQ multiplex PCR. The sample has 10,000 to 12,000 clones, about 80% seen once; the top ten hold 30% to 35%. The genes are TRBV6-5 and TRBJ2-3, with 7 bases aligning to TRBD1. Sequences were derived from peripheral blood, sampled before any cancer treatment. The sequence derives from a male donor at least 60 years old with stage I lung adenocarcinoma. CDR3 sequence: CAVRGLGTDTQYF. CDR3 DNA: TGTGCCGTCAGGGGGTTGGGCACAGATACGCAGTATTTT.